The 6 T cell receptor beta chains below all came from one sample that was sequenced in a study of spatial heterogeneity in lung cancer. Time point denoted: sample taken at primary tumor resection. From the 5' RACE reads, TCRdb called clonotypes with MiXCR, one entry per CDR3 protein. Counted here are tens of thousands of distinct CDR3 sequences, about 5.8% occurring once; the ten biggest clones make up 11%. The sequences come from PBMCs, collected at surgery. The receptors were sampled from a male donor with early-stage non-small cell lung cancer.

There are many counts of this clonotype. CDR3 sequence (DNA): TGTGCCAGCAGTTTAGGGGTACGCTACAATGAGCAGTTCTTC. This gives the protein CASSLGVRYNEQFF. The chain has TRBV28 and TRBJ2-1, with D unclear. Germline CDR1 reads MDHEN; CDR2 reads SYDVKM. The CDR3 extends over 14 amino acids. V dropped 2 bases and J dropped 3 bases, with 8 bases sitting between them.

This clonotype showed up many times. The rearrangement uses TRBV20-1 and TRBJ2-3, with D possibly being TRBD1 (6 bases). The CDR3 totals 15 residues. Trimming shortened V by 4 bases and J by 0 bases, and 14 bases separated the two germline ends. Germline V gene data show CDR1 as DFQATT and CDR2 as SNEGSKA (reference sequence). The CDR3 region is CSAKSDSPSTDTQYF. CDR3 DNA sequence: TGCAGTGCTAAATCGGACAGTCCCAGCACAGATACGCAGTATTTT.

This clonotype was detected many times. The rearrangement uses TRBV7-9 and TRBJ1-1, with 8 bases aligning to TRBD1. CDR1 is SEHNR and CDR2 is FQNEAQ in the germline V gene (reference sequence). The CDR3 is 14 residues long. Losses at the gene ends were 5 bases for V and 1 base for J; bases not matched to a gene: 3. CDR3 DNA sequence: TGTGCCAGCAGCCTGGGACAGGCGAACACTGAAGCTTTCTTT. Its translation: CASSLGQANTEAFF.

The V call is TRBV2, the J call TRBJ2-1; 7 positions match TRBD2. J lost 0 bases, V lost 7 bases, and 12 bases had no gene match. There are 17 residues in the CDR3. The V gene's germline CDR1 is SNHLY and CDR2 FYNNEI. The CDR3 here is CASTKEEASGSYNEQFF. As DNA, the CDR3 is TGTGCCAGCACCAAAGAGGAGGCTAGCGGCTCCTACAATGAGCAGTTCTTC.

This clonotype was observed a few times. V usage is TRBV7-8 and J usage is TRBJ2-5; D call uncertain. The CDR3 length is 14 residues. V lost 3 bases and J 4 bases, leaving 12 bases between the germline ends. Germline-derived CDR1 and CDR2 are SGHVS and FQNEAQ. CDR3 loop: CASSLRTSGETQYF. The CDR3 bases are TGTGCCAGCAGCTTGAGGACGTCCGGAGAGACCCAGTACTTC.

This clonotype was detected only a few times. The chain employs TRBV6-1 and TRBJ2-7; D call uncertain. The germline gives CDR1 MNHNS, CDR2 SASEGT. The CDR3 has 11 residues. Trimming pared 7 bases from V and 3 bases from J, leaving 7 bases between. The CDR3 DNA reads TGTGCCAGCACACTACACTACGAGCAGTACTTC. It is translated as CASTLHYEQYF.